The 27 T cell receptor beta chains presented below share a single source sample, sequenced in a study of cytomegalovirus exposure and HLA in healthy donors. The primer mix had 60 Vbeta and 13 Jbeta primers. This table comes from immunoSEQ multiplex PCR, and its TCRdb copy is limited to in-frame clones, with some not included. The profile shows 220,000 or so clones, more than 75% of them singletons. The sequencing input was PBMCs. These receptors were collected from a male donor in good health and CMV-seronegative.

This chain uses TRBV7-9 with TRBJ2-7; 12 bases match TRBD2. J gave up 6 bases and V 4 bases, and 10 bases lay outside the gene matches. Germline assignment: CDR1 SEHNR and CDR2 FQNEAQ (reference sequence). The CDR3 runs 16 residues. CDR3 sequence (DNA): TGTGCCAGCAGCTACATGCTAGCGGGAGGGCTTGGCGAGCAGTACTTC. Its translation: CASSYMLAGGLGEQYF.

There are a few counts of this clone. The chain uses TRBV2 and TRBJ1-1; TRBD1 agrees at 7 bases. The CDR3 loop spans 15 amino acids. Trimming at V came to 0 bases and at J to 7 bases, leaving 8 bases not matched to a gene. Germline CDR1 and CDR2: SNHLY and FYNNEI. CDR3 nucleotide sequence: TGTGCCAGCAGTGAAGCGTCGACAGGGCTTGGTGAAGCTTTCTTT. This translates into CASSEASTGLGEAFF. The whole variable domain, remainder taken from reference TRBV2 and TRBJ1-1, is EPEVTQTPSHQVTQMGQEVILRCVPISNHLYFYWYRQILGQKVEFLVSFYNNEISEKSEIFDDQFSVERPDGSNFTLKIRSTKLEDSAMYFCASSEASTGLGEAFFGQGTRLTVV.

The chain employs TRBV7-6 and TRBJ2-1; the D gene is possibly TRBD1 (5 bases). V shed 5 bases and J shed 0 bases, with 11 bases lying between them. The CDR3 is made up of 15 amino acids. CDR1 is SGHVS and CDR2 is FNYEAQ in the germline V gene. CDR3 region: CASSPDMSSYNEQFF. CDR3 DNA sequence: TGTGCCAGCAGCCCGGACATGAGCTCCTACAATGAGCAGTTCTTC. Complete variable domain (other parts from reference TRBV7-6 and TRBJ2-1): GAGVSQSPRYKVTKRGQDVALRCDPISGHVSLYWYRQALGQGPEFLTYFNYEAQQDKSGLPNDRFSAERPEGSISTLTIQRTEQRDSAMYRCASSPDMSSYNEQFFGPGTRLTVL.

The chain carries TRBV2 and TRBJ2-3; TRBD2 matches 10 bases. The CDR3 contains 17 residues. Looked up from germline, CDR1 is SNHLY and CDR2 is FYNNEI. Trimming removed 5 bases from V and 0 bases from J; junction bases left unmatched: 8. CDR3 bases: TGTGCCAGCAGTTTCCCGGGACTAGCGAAGAGCACAGATACGCAGTATTTT. This gives the protein CASSFPGLAKSTDTQYF.

V is TRBV6-1 and J is TRBJ2-5, with 8 bases identical to TRBD2. V trimming: 5 bases; J trimming: 2 bases; junction bases outside the gene matches: 7. Germline loops: CDR1 MNHNS, CDR2 SASEGT. The CDR3 is 15 amino acids. The CDR3 reads CASSPLTSAQETQYF. CDR3 sequence (DNA): TGTGCCAGCAGTCCTCTGACTAGCGCACAAGAGACCCAGTACTTC.

This clone was seen only a few times. The V call is TRBV21-1, the J call TRBJ2-7; TRBD2, the D gene given by the table, was not confirmed from the DNA. TRBV21-1 is marked as a pseudogene. The CDR3 loop spans 13 amino acids. This CDR3 is CASSIREGHEQYF. The CDR3 DNA follows: TGTGCCAGCAGCATCCGGGAGGGCCACGAGCAGTACTTC.

The V gene is TRBV9, the J gene TRBJ2-7; tentative D call: TRBD1 (5 bases). V was trimmed by 1 base and J by 5 bases, leaving 13 bases between them. The CDR3 loop spans 14 amino acids. Germline V gene data show CDR1 as SGDLS and CDR2 as YYNGEE. CDR3 sequence: CASSVRSGLDEQYF. As DNA, the CDR3 is TGTGCCAGCAGCGTAAGGTCAGGGTTGGACGAGCAGTACTTC.

The V call is TRBV29-1, the J call TRBJ2-7; 7 bases agree with TRBD2. Germline trimming cut 1 base from V and 1 base from J; bases unmatched to any gene: 1. The germline gives CDR1 SQVTM, CDR2 ANQGSEA. This CDR3 contains 13 residues. CDR3 sequence reads: CSVEAGGSYEQYF. The CDR3 DNA follows: TGCAGCGTTGAAGCGGGGGGATCCTACGAGCAGTACTTC.

A few counts support this clone. This CDR3 is also generated by other DNA sequences in the sample. The chain uses TRBV5-1 and TRBJ1-2; the match to TRBD1 covers 7 bases. J was trimmed by 4 bases and V by 0 bases; bases with no gene match: 0. The CDR3 runs to 13 residues. CDR1 SGHRS and CDR2 YFSETQ come from the germline V gene. The CDR3, as DNA: TGCGCCAGCAGCTTGGAGGGGGCCTATGGCTACACCTTC. This codes for CASSLEGAYGYTF.

V usage is TRBV15 and J usage is TRBJ2-1; 7 bases match TRBD2. The CDR3 is 14 residues long. Germline-derived CDR1 and CDR2 are LNHNV and YYDKDF (reference sequence). J gave up 6 bases and V 4 bases, and 6 bases lay outside the gene matches. CDR3 bases: TGTGCCACCAGCACTAGCGGAGGATTCAATGAGCAGTTCTTC. Its protein product is CATSTSGGFNEQFF. The full variable domain, its missing parts supplied by reference TRBV15 and TRBJ2-1, is DAMVIQNPRYQVTQFGKPVTLSCSQTLNHNVMYWYQQKSSQAPKLLFHYYDKDFNNEADTPDNFQSRRPNTSFCFLDIRSPGLGDTAMYLCATSTSGGFNEQFFGPGTRLTVL.

This chain links TRBV7-2 with TRBJ2-1, with TRBD2 identical over 10 bases. The V and J ends lost 1 base and 6 bases, in that order; junction bases with no gene match: 12. The CDR3 runs 18 residues. Per the germline V gene, CDR1 is SGHTA and CDR2 is FQGNSA. In DNA form, the CDR3 reads TGTGCCAGCAGCTTAGTCAGGCTGAAGACTAGCGGGCGCAATGAGCAGTTCTTC. This encodes CASSLVRLKTSGRNEQFF.

The chain recombines TRBV5-6 with TRBJ2-7, with 10 bases identical to TRBD2. The V segment lost 4 bases and the J segment 2 bases; nucleotides outside the gene matches: 6. CDR1 is SGHDT, CDR2 YYEEEE, per germline. The CDR3 runs to 15 residues. The CDR3 loop is CASSPGLATTYEQYF. CDR3 DNA sequence: TGTGCCAGCAGCCCGGGACTAGCGACAACCTACGAGCAGTACTTC.

The J gene is TRBJ1-3, the V gene TRBV6-5; D unclear. V was clipped by 2 bases and J by 3 bases, with 14 bases between them. This CDR3 region has 16 residues. Germline V CDR1 and CDR2: MNHEY, SVGAGI. CDR3 amino acids: CASSYTGVRLGNTIYF. CDR3 DNA sequence: TGTGCCAGCAGTTACACCGGGGTCCGACTTGGAAACACCATATATTTT.

The J gene is TRBJ1-1, the V gene TRBV7-3; D perhaps matches TRBD1 (6 bases). The CDR3 loop spans 13 amino acids. Germline CDR1 SGHTA, CDR2 FQGTGA. V lost 5 bases, J lost 5 bases, and 12 bases lay in between. In nucleotides, the CDR3 is TGTGCCAGCAGCCATTACAGGGAAACTGAAGCTTTCTTT. Translated, it gives CASSHYRETEAFF.

The CDR3 nucleotides read TGTGCCAGCAGCGTAGGGGCTCAGGATGAGCAGTTCTTC. Its protein product is CASSVGAQDEQFF. V and J are TRBV9 and TRBJ2-1; D is unclear. Trimming pared 0 bases from V and 8 bases from J, leaving 9 bases between. CDR3 length: 13 residues. Germline CDR1 and CDR2: SGDLS and YYNGEE. Full variable domain (missing parts from reference TRBV9 and TRBJ2-1): DSGVTQTPKHLITATGQRVTLRCSPRSGDLSVYWYQQSLDQGLQFLIQYYNGEERAKGNILERFSAQQFPDLHSELNLSSLELGDSALYFCASSVGAQDEQFFGPGTRLTVL.

This chain connects TRBV6-5 to TRBJ2-7, with a weak D call TRBD2 (6 bases). V dropped 6 bases and J dropped 6 bases, with 9 bases sitting between them. This CDR3 is 11 amino acids long. The germline V gene encodes CDR1 MNHEY and CDR2 SVGAGI. In DNA, the CDR3 is TGTGCCAGCAGCGACGGGAGCGAGCAGTACTTC. Translated: CASSDGSEQYF.

The V call is TRBV7-9, the J call TRBJ2-1; D is possibly TRBD1 (6 bases). In germline, CDR1 is SEHNR, CDR2 FQNEAQ (reference sequence). This CDR3 spans 14 amino acids. V gave up 3 bases and J gave up 4 bases, with 10 bases separating them. Here the CDR3 DNA reads TGTGCCAGCAGCTTGCGAGGACAGTACAATGAGCAGTTCTTC. Translating it yields CASSLRGQYNEQFF.

The genes are TRBV6-5 and TRBJ2-5, with a possible D match to TRBD1 (6 bases). Germline-derived CDR1 and CDR2 are MNHEY and SVGAGI. V was clipped by 7 bases and J by 0 bases, with 15 bases between them. The CDR3 contains 15 residues. In DNA form, the CDR3 reads TGTGCCAGCACCAAGAGGGGGACGGACCAAGAGACCCAGTACTTC. It codes for CASTKRGTDQETQYF.

The V and J genes are TRBV6-4 and TRBJ1-5, with 8 bases lining up with TRBD1. This CDR3 contains 13 residues. Germline V lookup: CDR1 MRHNA, CDR2 SNTAGT. Germline trimming cut 5 bases from V and 5 bases from J; bases unmatched to any gene: 2. Written as DNA, the CDR3 is TGTGCCAGCAGTAAGGACAGGGATCAGCCCCAGCATTTT. Translating gives CASSKDRDQPQHF.

This clone has only a few counts. The gene calls are TRBV14 and TRBJ2-1; 13 nucleotides match TRBD2. CDR3 size: 16 residues. The germline gives CDR1 SGHDN, CDR2 FVKESK. Unmatched junction bases numbered 11, after V lost 4 bases and J lost 11 bases. Here the CDR3 reads CASSLLIPLAGGQQFF. The CDR3 DNA follows: TGTGCCAGCAGCCTCCTTATTCCACTAGCGGGAGGGCAGCAGTTCTTC.

This clone has only one observation. The chain has TRBV28 and TRBJ1-1; 11 bases agree with TRBD1. From germline, CDR1 is MDHEN and CDR2 SYDVKM. The CDR3 is 16 amino acids. V trimming: 2 bases; J trimming: 7 bases; junction bases outside the gene matches: 9. This CDR3 is CASSLRADRGLSEAFF. CDR3 bases: TGTGCCAGCAGTTTACGCGCGGACAGGGGGCTGAGTGAAGCTTTCTTT.

The chain recombines TRBV6-1 with TRBJ1-2; D is undetermined. Germline values: CDR1 MNHNS, CDR2 SASEGT. The CDR3 runs 14 residues. V lost 4 bases and J lost 3, with 12 bases in between. CDR3 nucleotides: TGTGCCAGCAGTGGGGCCAGCCCCTACTATGGCTACACCTTC. Its protein product is CASSGASPYYGYTF.

V and J are TRBV6-6 and TRBJ1-1, with unresolved D. The germline V gene has CDR1 MNHNY and CDR2 SVGAGI (reference sequence). V was cut by 5 bases and J by 0 bases, with 10 bases left in between. This CDR3 is 14 amino acids long. Here the CDR3 DNA reads TGTGCCAGCAGTCTTCGGAGTTTGAACACTGAAGCTTTCTTT. It translates to CASSLRSLNTEAFF.

CDR3 loop: CASSYLRGGEKLFF. As DNA, the CDR3 is TGTGCCAGCAGTTACCTCAGGGGTGGTGAAAAACTGTTTTTT. The chain links TRBV6-5 to TRBJ1-4; D is perhaps TRBD1 (6 bases). The CDR3 loop spans 14 amino acids. V was cut by 2 bases and J by 7 bases, with 11 bases left in between. Germline values: CDR1 MNHEY, CDR2 SVGAGI.

This clone occurred once. This chain links TRBV18 with TRBJ1-1; D is unresolved. Germline CDR1 reads KGHSH; CDR2 reads LQKENI. The V end lost 5 bases, the J end lost 0 bases, and 13 bases lay between the germline ends. This CDR3 is 15 amino acids long. The CDR3 is CASSKEGRLNTEAFF. CDR3 DNA sequence: TGTGCCAGCTCAAAGGAGGGAAGGCTGAACACTGAAGCTTTCTTT.

Details on this clone: At the DNA level, this CDR3 is encoded by other sequences in the same sample as well. The chain joins TRBV9 to TRBJ2-2; TRBD2 agrees at 7 bases. The length of the CDR3 is 16 residues. Trimming took 0 bases from V and 5 from J; bases not matched to a gene: 7. Germline loops: CDR1 SGDLS, CDR2 YYNGEE. The chain's CDR3 is CASSVAGAGATGELFF. DNA of the CDR3: TGTGCCAGCAGCGTAGCTGGCGCGGGAGCGACCGGGGAGCTGTTTTTT.

The V gene is TRBV7-2, the J gene TRBJ2-1; TRBD2 agrees at 11 bases. Germline-derived CDR1 and CDR2 are SGHTA and FQGNSA. V dropped 6 bases and J dropped 0; count of bases not matched to a gene: 7. The CDR3 has 17 residues. Here the CDR3 reads CASSSIAGGVSYNEQFF. CDR3 bases: TGTGCCAGCAGTTCCATAGCGGGAGGGGTCTCCTACAATGAGCAGTTCTTC.